A single sample gave rise to the 27 T cell receptor beta chains below, sequenced in a study of cytotoxic CD8 clonotypes in ibrutinib-treated CLL. Produced via immunoSEQ multiplex PCR; TCRdb's table is partial and in-frame only. This table holds around 130,000 clones, less than 90% found once. This specimen consisted of PBMCs, obtained after 24 months of ibrutinib treatment. The receptors originated from a human donor with chronic lymphocytic leukemia.

The rearrangement uses TRBV5-1 and TRBJ1-1, with D unclear. Trimming cost V 4 bases and J 0 bases, with 10 bases left between them. CDR3 size: 14 residues. Germline loops: CDR1 SGHRS, CDR2 YFSETQ. The CDR3 protein is CASSLGYVNTEAFF. Written as DNA, the CDR3 is TGCGCCAGCAGCCTAGGGTATGTGAACACTGAAGCTTTCTTT.

V and J are TRBV7-2 and TRBJ1-3, with a tentative D call TRBD1 (6 bases). Germline CDR1 is SGHTA and CDR2 is FQGNSA. Trimming took off 6 bases at V and 2 bases at J, with 17 bases between the two ends. CDR3 size: 16 residues. The CDR3 loop reads CASSYRQELAGNTIYF. The DNA of the CDR3 is TGTGCCAGCAGTTATCGACAGGAACTAGCTGGAAACACCATATATTTT.

The chain joins TRBV5-8 to TRBJ1-6; D is perhaps TRBD1 (5 bases). This CDR3 comprises 14 residues. CDR1 and CDR2 (germline): SGHTS, YDEGEE. Trimming left V 2 bases short and J 6 bases short, with 9 bases between. The CDR3 here is CASSFRGFNSPLHF. CDR3 coding DNA: TGTGCCAGCAGCTTCCGGGGGTTTAATTCACCCCTCCACTTT.

The V and J genes are TRBV2 and TRBJ2-7; D unclear. The CDR3 sequence is 16 residues long. V shed 4 bases and J shed 2 bases, with 18 bases lying between them. Germline CDR1 and CDR2: SNHLY and FYNNEI. The DNA for the CDR3 is TGTGCCAGCAGTGCTTTAGTAGCAGCGCCCACCTACGAGCAGTACTTC. Translation: CASSALVAAPTYEQYF.

The chain is built from TRBV6-6 and TRBJ1-2; perhaps TRBD1 as D (6 bases). Germline CDR1 is MNHNY and CDR2 is SVGAGI (reference sequence). Trimming cost V 6 bases and J 4 bases, with 21 bases left between them. CDR3 length: 16 residues. The CDR3 loop reads CASRSQGTQGGYGYTF. CDR3 nucleotides: TGTGCCAGCAGATCCCAGGGGACGCAAGGGGGCTATGGCTACACCTTC.

This clone came up once. The chain joins TRBV29-1 to TRBJ2-1; 8 nucleotides line up with TRBD1. Germline loops: CDR1 SQVTM, CDR2 ANQGSEA. The J segment lost 6 bases and the V segment lost 7 bases, leaving 8 bases of the junction unmatched. The length of the CDR3 is 13 residues. This CDR3 reads CSADREWSNEQFF. As DNA, the CDR3 is TGCAGCGCGGACAGGGAGTGGAGCAATGAGCAGTTCTTC.

The chain recombines TRBV28 with TRBJ2-5, with TRBD2 identical over 15 bases. Germline V gene sequence: CDR1 MDHEN, CDR2 SYDVKM. The CDR3 covers 17 residues. The V and J ends lost 5 bases and 1 base, in that order; junction bases with no gene match: 5. CDR3 nucleotides: TGTGCCAGCAGTCTCTTGGGACTAGCGGGGGGCCAAGAGACCCAGTACTTC. Its protein is CASSLLGLAGGQETQYF.

The chain recombines TRBV19 with TRBJ2-7, with D uncertain. V was clipped by 1 base and J by 3 bases, with 7 bases between them. The CDR3 spans 13 residues. Germline lookup yields CDR1 LNHDA and CDR2 SQIVND (reference sequence). This CDR3 is CASSIVSGYEQYF. The CDR3 nucleotides read TGTGCCAGTAGTATAGTCTCCGGCTACGAGCAGTACTTC.

The chain is built from TRBV5-1 and TRBJ2-5, with 9 bases matching TRBD2. Germline CDR1 SGHRS, CDR2 YFSETQ. CDR3 size: 14 residues. Germline trimming cut 0 bases from V and 5 bases from J; bases unmatched to any gene: 2. The CDR3 DNA follows: TGCGCCAGCAGCTTGGTTACTAGCGGGGAGACCCAGTACTTC. Translating it yields CASSLVTSGETQYF.

With regard to this clone: The same CDR3 also results from other DNA sequences found in this sample. This sequence joins TRBV2 and TRBJ1-5; D possibly corresponds to TRBD1 (5 bases). The CDR3 runs 15 residues. Germline CDR1 is SNHLY and CDR2 is FYNNEI. The V and J ends lost 3 bases and 2 bases respectively, with 11 bases between them. The CDR3 coding sequence is TGTGCCAGCAGTGATTTGGGGCAAGGCAATCAGCCCCAGCATTTT. This translates into CASSDLGQGNQPQHF.

The gene calls are TRBV9 and TRBJ2-2; weak D call: TRBD1 (5 bases). The ends were cut back, 0 bases at V and 5 bases at J, with 8 bases in the middle. The germline V gene encodes CDR1 SGDLS and CDR2 YYNGEE. CDR3 length equals 14 residues. CDR3 nucleotide sequence: TGTGCCAGCAGCGTAGGACAGCGAACCGGGGAGCTGTTTTTT. Its translation is CASSVGQRTGELFF. Variable domain in full (rest from reference TRBV9 and TRBJ2-2): DSGVTQTPKHLITATGQRVTLRCSPRSGDLSVYWYQQSLDQGLQFLIQYYNGEERAKGNILERFSAQQFPDLHSELNLSSLELGDSALYFCASSVGQRTGELFFGEGSRLTVL.

The J gene is TRBJ2-1, the V gene TRBV7-9; TRBD1 or TRBD2 may be the D gene (5 bases each). The CDR3 covers 16 residues. Germline V CDR1 and CDR2: SEHNR, FQNEAQ (reference sequence). Trimming left V 0 bases short and J 7 bases short, with 16 bases between. Written as DNA, the CDR3 is TGTGCCAGCAGCTTAGCTTTGGGGGTTCTCGGAAATGAGCAGTTCTTC. It yields the protein CASSLALGVLGNEQFF.

The V gene is TRBV7-3, the J gene TRBJ2-3; 12 bases line up with TRBD2. Germline V gene data show CDR1 as SGHTA and CDR2 as FQGTGA. The J segment lost 1 base and the V segment lost 2 bases, leaving 13 bases of the junction unmatched. The CDR3 spans 20 residues. CDR3 sequence (DNA): TGTGCCAGCAGCTTACGACCTAGCGGGGGGGCCTGGTCGGGCACAGATACGCAGTATTTT. This encodes CASSLRPSGGAWSGTDTQYF.

The chain has TRBV4-1 and TRBJ2-1; 9 bases line up with TRBD1. V gave up 4 bases and J gave up 5 bases; unmatched junction bases: 0. The V gene's germline CDR1 is MGHRA and CDR2 YSYEKL. This CDR3 is 13 amino acids long. The DNA for the CDR3 is TGCGCCAGCAGCCGGGACAGGGACAATGAGCAGTTCTTC. It encodes CASSRDRDNEQFF.

V and J are TRBV9 and TRBJ2-7; D may be TRBD1 (7 bases). Germline CDR1 and CDR2: SGDLS and YYNGEE. V shed 1 base and J shed 3 bases, with 17 bases lying between them. The CDR3 contains 16 residues. The CDR3 is CASSVLPQGGFYEQYF. In nucleotides, the CDR3 is TGTGCCAGCAGCGTACTCCCCCAGGGGGGATTCTACGAGCAGTACTTC.

The CDR3 here is CASSVGSGGPQFF. CDR3 coding DNA: TGTGCCAGCAGCGTTGGTAGCGGGGGACCCCAGTTCTTC. The rearrangement uses TRBV9 and TRBJ2-1; 9 bases are shared with TRBD2. The germline V gene has CDR1 SGDLS and CDR2 YYNGEE. V was pared by 2 bases and J by 13 bases, with 7 bases of the junction left unmatched. The CDR3 covers 13 residues.

V is TRBV6-5 and J is TRBJ1-3; D unclear. There are 12 residues in the CDR3. Between the trimmed V and J ends, which lost 5 bases and 4 bases, there was a span of 6 bases. CDR1 MNHEY and CDR2 SVGAGI come from the germline V gene. The CDR3 spells CASSDIGNTIYF. The CDR3 DNA reads TGTGCCAGCAGTGACATCGGAAACACCATATATTTT.

V is TRBV6-1 and J is TRBJ1-5; no definite D call. The germline V and J ends were trimmed by 1 base and 7 bases, with 17 bases remaining between them. Germline V gene lookup returns CDR1 MNHNS and CDR2 SASEGT. The CDR3 spans 16 residues. The CDR3 protein is CASSEVEALRSQPQHF. In DNA form, the CDR3 reads TGTGCCAGCAGTGAAGTTGAGGCCCTAAGGAGCCAGCCCCAGCATTTT.

This clone was observed a handful of times. V and J are TRBV28 and TRBJ1-1, with D unclear. V was clipped by 1 base and J by 3 bases, with 15 bases between them. The germline CDR1 and CDR2 sequences are MDHEN and SYDVKM. The CDR3 is 16 residues long. The CDR3 DNA sequence: TGTGCCAGCAGTTTATTGTTGGGGAGTTGGGACACTGAAGCTTTCTTT. Its translation: CASSLLLGSWDTEAFF. Together with reference TRBV28 and TRBJ1-1, the CDR3 gives the full variable domain: DVKVTQSSRYLVKRTGEKVFLECVQDMDHENMFWYRQDPGLGLRLIYFSYDVKMKEKGDIPEGYSVSREKKERFSLILESASTNQTSMYLCASSLLLGSWDTEAFFGQGTRLTVV.

V and J are TRBV6-5 and TRBJ1-4; no clear D gene. Trimming left V 0 bases short and J 4 bases short, with 12 bases between. This CDR3 region has 16 residues. Germline V gives CDR1 MNHEY, CDR2 SVGAGI. CDR3 sequence: CASSYSPQELNEKLFF. The CDR3 DNA is TGTGCCAGCAGTTACTCTCCCCAGGAGCTTAATGAAAAACTGTTTTTT.

The chain recombines TRBV7-9 with TRBJ1-4, with 8 bases that match TRBD1. The CDR3 has 17 amino acids. The germline CDR1 and CDR2 sequences are SEHNR and FQNEAQ (reference sequence). Losses at the gene ends were 5 bases for V and 2 bases for J; bases not matched to a gene: 10. The CDR3 region is CASSARQGRGTNEKLFF. In DNA, the CDR3 is TGTGCCAGCAGCGCACGACAGGGGAGAGGCACTAATGAAAAACTGTTTTTT.

This chain joins TRBV7-2 and TRBJ1-1; 8 nucleotides align to TRBD1. CDR1 and CDR2 from the germline V gene are SGHTA and FQGNSA. V was clipped by 4 bases and J by 4 bases; unmatched bases: 5. The CDR3 is made up of 14 amino acids. This CDR3 reads CASSSLGQGTEAFF. The DNA of the CDR3 is TGTGCCAGCAGCTCCCTCGGACAGGGCACTGAAGCTTTCTTT.

The chain's CDR3 is CASSSHGFYEQYF. CDR3 sequence (DNA): TGTGCCAGCAGCTCCCATGGGTTCTACGAGCAGTACTTC. This chain joins TRBV9 and TRBJ2-7; no clear D. Trimming removed 4 bases at V and 3 bases at J, with 11 bases between. The germline CDR1 and CDR2 sequences are SGDLS and YYNGEE. The CDR3 totals 13 residues.

The rearrangement links TRBV7-8 to TRBJ2-2, with D possibly being TRBD1 (6 bases). V lost 2 bases and J lost 2, with 12 bases in between. The CDR3 runs to 16 residues. CDR1 and CDR2 from the germline V gene are SGHVS and FQNEAQ. The CDR3 reads CASSLRAQGNTGELFF. The CDR3 DNA reads as TGTGCCAGCAGCTTACGGGCACAGGGTAACACCGGGGAGCTGTTTTTT.

This clone was detected only once. The rearrangement uses TRBV6-5 and TRBJ2-1, with a tentative D call TRBD1 (6 bases). Germline loops: CDR1 MNHEY, CDR2 SVGAGI. V lost 2 bases, J lost 0 bases, and 8 bases lay in between. The CDR3 is 15 amino acids. The CDR3 spells CASSYTGNSYNEQFF. The CDR3 DNA follows: TGTGCCAGCAGTTACACAGGGAACTCCTACAATGAGCAGTTCTTC.

This clone was detected only once. V gene TRBV7-2 combines with J gene TRBJ2-4; D may be TRBD1 or TRBD2 (6 bases each). V was pared by 3 bases and J by 5 bases, with 17 bases between. Per germline, CDR1 SGHTA and CDR2 FQGNSA. The CDR3 is 16 amino acids. CDR3 DNA sequence: TGTGCCAGCAGCTTCGGGGGCGCCGGACAGCAAAACATTCAGTACTTC. Protein: CASSFGGAGQQNIQYF.

CDR3 sequence reads: CASRMDRGTEAFF. CDR3 DNA sequence: TGTGCCAGTAGAATGGACAGGGGCACTGAAGCTTTCTTT. The J gene is TRBJ1-1, the V gene TRBV19; TRBD1 agrees at 9 bases. The CDR3 runs to 13 residues. The germline gives CDR1 LNHDA, CDR2 SQIVND (reference sequence). With V trimmed by 6 bases and J by 4 bases, 3 bases remained unmatched.